This T cell receptor (beta chain) originates from a study of neurological immune-mediated disorders. Study summary: The roughly 34 multiple sclerosis patients comprised roughly 31 that were relapsing-remitting and 3 that were secondary progressive.

Notes on the study in general: No CDR3 amino acid sequences were shared by expanded clones across subjects, suggesting private repertoires in all groups. One related-CDR3 cluster, which may be a signature, held the repertoires of 18 of 34 multiple sclerosis patients after phylogenetic grouping.

This clonotype has a count of ten or more. The antigen is not known. With 3 bases clipped from V and 7 bases from J, the junction kept 13 bases outside the gene matches. The germline V gene encodes CDR1 DFQATT and CDR2 SNEGSKA (reference sequence). The CDR3 totals 15 residues. cDNA was made by 5'RACE with 10-nucleotide random UMIs. TCRdb re-called the 5' RACE reads through MiXCR, storing one row per CDR3 protein. The top ten clones hold 5% to 6% of a sample with approximately 80,000 distinct CDR3 sequences, around 4.5% of them seen once. Time point here: longitudinal time-point 3. The receptor's source is a woman aged 55-69 years with multiple sclerosis. Sequenced sample: PBMCs. This chain connects TRBV20-1 to TRBJ1-1, with 8 bases aligning to TRBD1. The CDR3 DNA reads as TGCAGTGCTAGGGTCCCAGGGGGCGCCGGCCGTGAAGCTTTCTTT. It yields the protein CSARVPGGAGREAFF.